Each of the 25 T cell receptor beta chains below was sequenced from the same sample in a study of T cell responses to AZD1222 COVID-19 vaccine. Profiled with immunoSEQ multiplex PCR; TCRdb holds only in-frame clones, not every one. This sample has some 150,000 clones, with under 95% found just once. The sequencing used peripheral blood, collected on day 0 of MenACWY control vaccination. These receptors all stem from an adult in good health.

The chain carries TRBV5-4 and TRBJ2-5; D is perhaps TRBD1 (5 bases). Per germline, CDR1 SGHNT and CDR2 YYREEE (reference sequence). V was pared by 1 base and J by 4 bases, with 8 bases between. This CDR3 contains 13 residues. Here the CDR3 reads CASSLQGAETQYF. The DNA for the CDR3 is TGTGCCAGCAGCTTGCAGGGTGCAGAGACCCAGTACTTC.

The chain carries TRBV9 and TRBJ1-5, with a possible D match to TRBD1 (5 bases). The length of the CDR3 is 15 residues. Germline V gene sequence: CDR1 SGDLS, CDR2 YYNGEE. The V and J ends lost 4 bases and 7 bases respectively, with 18 bases between them. The CDR3 DNA sequence: TGTGCCAGCAGCCCCGACGGACAAGGGCGGCAGCCCCAGCATTTT. Amino acids: CASSPDGQGRQPQHF. Together with reference TRBV9 and TRBJ1-5, the CDR3 gives the full variable domain: DSGVTQTPKHLITATGQRVTLRCSPRSGDLSVYWYQQSLDQGLQFLIQYYNGEERAKGNILERFSAQQFPDLHSELNLSSLELGDSALYFCASSPDGQGRQPQHFGDGTRLSIL.

The CDR3 DNA reads as TGCGCCAGCAGCCAGAACACCGGGACAGGGGTTGGCTACACCTTC. Its protein product is CASSQNTGTGVGYTF. The chain carries TRBV4-1 and TRBJ1-2; 10 nucleotides match TRBD1. Germline loops: CDR1 MGHRA, CDR2 YSYEKL. V shed 3 bases and J 7 bases; nucleotides not matched to a gene: 8. The CDR3 extends over 15 amino acids.

The genes are TRBV4-2 and TRBJ1-2; 7 nucleotides line up with TRBD1. CDR1 is LGHNA, CDR2 YNFKEQ, per germline. CDR3 length: 15 amino acids. The V gene end was trimmed by 0 bases and the J gene end by 1 base; junction bases not matched to a gene: 2. CDR3 coding DNA: TGTGCCAGCAGCCAAGAAAACAGGGGTAACTATGGCTACACCTTC. Encoded protein: CASSQENRGNYGYTF.

V is TRBV11-3 and J is TRBJ1-5; no firm D call. The length of the CDR3 is 13 residues. CDR1 is SGHNT, CDR2 YENEEA, per germline. Trimming took 0 bases from V and 9 from J, leaving 9 bases between them. In DNA, the CDR3 is TGTGCCAGCAGCTTAGAAGGCACGGGGCCCCAGCATTTT. It yields the protein CASSLEGTGPQHF.

A single count supports this clone. The chain is built from TRBV3-1 (or the pseudogene TRBV3-2) and TRBJ2-7; 7 nucleotides align to TRBD2. The CDR3 extends over 14 amino acids. In germline, CDR1 is LGHDT, CDR2 YNNKEL (reference sequence). With 7 bases clipped from V and 3 bases from J, the junction kept 9 bases outside the gene matches. The CDR3 nucleotides read TGTGCCAGCACCCCTACAGCGGGATTCTACGAGCAGTACTTC. It is translated as CASTPTAGFYEQYF.

The J gene is TRBJ2-1, the V gene TRBV7-8; D is uncertain. This CDR3 spans 15 amino acids. Trimming pared 3 bases from V and 6 bases from J, leaving 15 bases between. Germline assignment: CDR1 SGHVS and CDR2 FQNEAQ. DNA for the CDR3: TGTGCCAGCAGCTTGGGGATGTCTGTGGGCAATGAGCAGTTCTTC. Translating gives CASSLGMSVGNEQFF. The variable domain in full, with the rest retrieved from reference TRBV7-8 and TRBJ2-1, is GAGVSQSPRYKVAKRGQDVALRCDPISGHVSLFWYQQALGQGPEFLTYFQNEAQLDKSGLPSDRFFAERPEGSVSTLKIQRTQQEDSAVYLCASSLGMSVGNEQFFGPGTRLTVL.

In this sample, this clone turned up a few times. This chain connects TRBV4-1 to TRBJ1-5; unclear D gene. The CDR3 totals 16 residues. Germline V gene data show CDR1 as MGHRA and CDR2 as YSYEKL. Trimming stripped 1 base from V and 2 bases from J, with 12 bases between. The DNA of the CDR3 is TGCGCCAGCAGCCAAGTCATGAGGGTGGGCAATCAGCCCCAGCATTTT. Translating it yields CASSQVMRVGNQPQHF.

The V gene is TRBV5-8, the J gene TRBJ1-4; D not resolved. Germline V gene lookup returns CDR1 SGHTS and CDR2 YDEGEE. With 0 bases removed from V and 8 bases from J, the gap between germline ends came to 11 bases. This CDR3 is 14 amino acids long. The CDR3 loop reads CASSLERLWEKLFF. DNA for the CDR3: TGTGCCAGCAGCTTGGAAAGGCTTTGGGAAAAACTGTTTTTT.

This rearrangement joins TRBV10-3 to TRBJ2-1, with TRBD2 identical over 15 bases. Germline assignment: CDR1 ENHRY and CDR2 SYGVKD. This CDR3 contains 18 residues. Trimming at V came to 2 bases and at J to 4 bases, leaving 6 bases not matched to a gene. As DNA, the CDR3 is TGTGCCATCAGTGAGAGGGGACTAGCGGGAGGATATTACAATGAGCAGTTCTTC. This gives the protein CAISERGLAGGYYNEQFF.

The V and J genes are TRBV3-1 (or the pseudogene TRBV3-2) and TRBJ1-2; possible D gene TRBD1, 5 bases. V lost 1 base, J lost 7 bases, and 13 bases lay in between. Per germline, CDR1 LGHDT and CDR2 YNNKEL (reference sequence). The CDR3 extends over 14 amino acids. CDR3 coding DNA: TGTGCCAGCAGCCAAGTCTCCCAGGGATCTGGCTACACCTTC. Its protein is CASSQVSQGSGYTF.

This rearrangement joins TRBV2 to TRBJ2-5, with TRBD2 as a possible D gene (6 bases). The CDR3 is made up of 13 amino acids. V was cut by 5 bases and J by 5 bases, with 12 bases left in between. CDR1 SNHLY and CDR2 FYNNEI come from the germline V gene. The CDR3 nucleotides are TGTGCCAGCAGTCTATCAGGGAGGGAGACCCAGTACTTC. Translation: CASSLSGRETQYF.

This chain uses TRBV2 with TRBJ2-3; unclear D gene. The germline V gene encodes CDR1 SNHLY and CDR2 FYNNEI. The CDR3 covers 11 residues. V dropped 3 bases and J dropped 7 bases, with 5 bases sitting between them. CDR3 sequence: CASSDPYTQYF. The CDR3 DNA follows: TGTGCCAGCAGTGATCCGTATACGCAGTATTTT.

The chain links TRBV7-9 to TRBJ1-1; D is uncertain. Trimming took 5 bases from V and 0 from J, leaving 7 bases between them. The CDR3 is 13 amino acids. Germline V lookup: CDR1 SEHNR, CDR2 FQNEAQ (reference sequence). CDR3 amino acids: CASSPDLNTEAFF. Written as DNA, the CDR3 is TGTGCCAGCAGCCCCGACCTGAACACTGAAGCTTTCTTT.

The rearrangement joins TRBV6-6 to TRBJ1-1; D ambiguous. V was clipped by 8 bases and J by 3 bases, with 10 bases between them. In germline, CDR1 is MNHNY, CDR2 SVGAGI (reference sequence). The CDR3 extends over 12 amino acids. Here the CDR3 reads CASSEEYTEAFF. CDR3 nucleotide sequence: TGTGCCAGCTCGGAAGAATACACTGAAGCTTTCTTT.

The chain employs TRBV19 and TRBJ2-1; D unclear. This CDR3 comprises 12 residues. V lost 3 bases and J lost 7, with 7 bases in between. Germline assignment: CDR1 LNHDA and CDR2 SQIVND (reference sequence). CDR3 nucleotides: TGTGCCAGTAGTATTGACTTTAATGAGCAGTTCTTC. Its protein is CASSIDFNEQFF.

The chain joins TRBV25-1 to TRBJ1-2; D perhaps matches TRBD1 (6 bases). The V end was cut by 7 bases, the J end by 3 bases, with 15 bases between. CDR1 is MGHDK, CDR2 SYGVNS, per germline. This CDR3 has 14 residues. For the CDR3, the DNA is TGTGCCAGCACATCCGAGGGGGGAGACTATGGCTACACCTTC. This codes for CASTSEGGDYGYTF.

The chain has TRBV27 and TRBJ1-2; the match to TRBD1 covers 10 bases. CDR3 length: 16 amino acids. The germline V gene has CDR1 MNHEY and CDR2 SMNVEV (reference sequence). The V gene end was trimmed by 5 bases and the J gene end by 3 bases; junction bases not matched to a gene: 9. DNA of the CDR3: TGTGCCAGCAGTCAGCAGGCGGGACAGGGGTACTATGGCTACACCTTC. This codes for CASSQQAGQGYYGYTF.

This clone occurred once. The chain is built from TRBV4-1 and TRBJ1-4, with a tentative D call TRBD1 (5 bases). The ends were cut back, 5 bases at V and 2 bases at J, with 12 bases in the middle. The length of the CDR3 is 15 residues. Germline values: CDR1 MGHRA, CDR2 YSYEKL. The CDR3 reads CASSYPGTTNEKLFF. The CDR3, as DNA: TGCGCCAGCAGCTATCCCGGGACCACTAATGAAAAACTGTTTTTT.

The chain links TRBV12-3 or TRBV12-4 to TRBJ2-5; no clear D gene. The CDR3 runs 12 residues. V shed 2 bases and J shed 9 bases, with 10 bases lying between them. The CDR3 DNA follows: TGTGCCAGCAGTTTAAATAGGGCTCCCCAGTACTTC. It encodes CASSLNRAPQYF.

This clone was seen more than once but under ten times. The chain couples TRBV7-6 to TRBJ2-1, with a tentative D call TRBD1 (5 bases). Germline CDR1 SGHVS, CDR2 FNYEAQ. V dropped 3 bases and J dropped 0 bases, with 12 bases sitting between them. The CDR3 runs 16 residues. The chain's CDR3 is CASSLTDMSSYNEQFF. The CDR3 region has the DNA TGTGCCAGCAGCTTGACGGACATGAGCTCCTACAATGAGCAGTTCTTC.

The chain combines TRBV7-2 with TRBJ1-5, with 7 nucleotides matching TRBD1. CDR3 length: 14 residues. Trimming cost V 5 bases and J 6 bases; bases outside gene matches: 7. Germline assignment: CDR1 SGHTA and CDR2 FQGNSA. The CDR3 spells CASSQGGRSQPQHF. The CDR3 nucleotides are TGTGCCAGCAGCCAGGGGGGTAGGAGTCAGCCCCAGCATTTT.

The chain couples TRBV12-3 or TRBV12-4 to TRBJ1-1, with D hard to call. V was clipped by 5 bases and J by 4 bases, with 11 bases between them. The length of the CDR3 is 13 residues. CDR3 amino acids: CASSPGVTTEAFF. The CDR3 DNA is TGTGCCAGCAGTCCTGGCGTTACCACTGAAGCTTTCTTT.

V gene TRBV3-1 (or the pseudogene TRBV3-2) combines with J gene TRBJ1-3; D is uncertain. V lost 2 bases and J 0 bases, leaving 8 bases between the germline ends. Germline V gene sequence: CDR1 LGHDT, CDR2 YNNKEL (reference sequence). The CDR3 loop spans 15 amino acids. CDR3 sequence reads: CASSQSFFSGNTIYF. As DNA, the CDR3 is TGTGCCAGCAGCCAATCCTTCTTCTCTGGAAACACCATATATTTT.

The V gene is TRBV19, the J gene TRBJ1-1; D is possibly TRBD1 (5 bases). Germline V gene lookup returns CDR1 LNHDA and CDR2 SQIVND (reference sequence). Trimming took 9 bases from V and 9 from J, leaving 17 bases between them. The CDR3 runs to 12 residues. As DNA, the CDR3 is TGTGCCAGCGGACAATTCGATAGACAAGCTTTCTTT. Protein sequence: CASGQFDRQAFF.